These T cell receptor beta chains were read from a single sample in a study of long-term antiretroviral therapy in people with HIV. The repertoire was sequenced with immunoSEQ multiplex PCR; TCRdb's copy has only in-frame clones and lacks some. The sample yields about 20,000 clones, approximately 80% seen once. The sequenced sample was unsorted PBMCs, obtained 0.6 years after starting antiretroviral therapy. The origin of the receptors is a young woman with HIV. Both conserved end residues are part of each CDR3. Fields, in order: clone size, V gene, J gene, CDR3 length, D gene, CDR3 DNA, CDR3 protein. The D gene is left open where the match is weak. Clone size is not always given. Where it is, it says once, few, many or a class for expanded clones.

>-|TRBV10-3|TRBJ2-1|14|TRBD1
TGTGCCATCAGTGCGACACAGGGGGCGGATGAGCAGTTCTTC
CAISATQGADEQFF
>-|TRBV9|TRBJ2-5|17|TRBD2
TGTGCCAGCAGCGTAGCGGAGAATAGCGGGGGGGAAGAGACCCAGTACTTC
CASSVAENSGGEETQYF
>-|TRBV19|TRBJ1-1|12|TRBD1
TGTGCCACCAAGACAGGGAGGGGTGAAGCTTTCTTT
CATKTGRGEAFF
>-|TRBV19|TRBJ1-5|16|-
TGTGCCAGTAGTAGCGGGGGGCCCGGGGGCAATCAGCCCCAGCATTTT
CASSSGGPGGNQPQHF
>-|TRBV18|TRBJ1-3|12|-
TGTGCCAGCTCACCGGTAGGAAACACCATATATTTT
CASSPVGNTIYF
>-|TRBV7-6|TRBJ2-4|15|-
TGTGCCAGCAGCTTAGCACAGGGACCCGGAAACATTCAGTACTTC
CASSLAQGPGNIQYF
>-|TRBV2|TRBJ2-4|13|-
TGTGCCAGCAGCGAAAGGGACATGAACATTCAGTACTTC
CASSERDMNIQYF
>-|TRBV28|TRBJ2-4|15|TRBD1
TGTGCCAGCAGTCCCGGACAGGGTGCCAAAAACATTCAGTACTTC
CASSPGQGAKNIQYF
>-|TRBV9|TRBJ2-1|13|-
TGTGCCAGCAGCGCCACAGGGTGGAATGAGCAGTTCTTC
CASSATGWNEQFF
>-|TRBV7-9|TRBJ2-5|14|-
TGTGCCAGCAGCTTAGATCGGGACCAAGAGACCCAGTACTTC
CASSLDRDQETQYF
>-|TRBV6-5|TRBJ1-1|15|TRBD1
TGTGCCAGCAGTTTAGGACAGGATAACAAACCTGAAGCTTTCTTT
CASSLGQDNKPEAFF
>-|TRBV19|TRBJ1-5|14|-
TGTGCCAGTACCCCTCCACACAGGGAGGAGCCCCAGCATTTT
CASTPPHREEPQHF
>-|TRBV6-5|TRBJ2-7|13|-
TGTGCCAGCAGTTCGGGACAAAGGTACGAGCAGTACTTC
CASSSGQRYEQYF
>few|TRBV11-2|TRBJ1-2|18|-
TGTGCCAGCAGCTTATTGGGGGCGTCTTATTCGGGGGACTATGGCTACACCTTC
CASSLLGASYSGDYGYTF
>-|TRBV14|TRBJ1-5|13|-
TGTGCCAGCAGCCAAGGGGGCCGGCAGCCCCAGCATTTT
CASSQGGRQPQHF
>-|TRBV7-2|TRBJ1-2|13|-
TGTGCCAGCAGCTTAGGCGTTGGTCATGGCTACACCTTC
CASSLGVGHGYTF
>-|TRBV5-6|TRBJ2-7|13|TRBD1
TGTGCCAGCAGCAGACAGGGACGGGGCGAGCAGTACTTC
CASSRQGRGEQYF
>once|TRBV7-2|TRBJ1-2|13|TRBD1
TGTGCCAGCAGCACCCGGACAGGGGAGGGCTACACCTTC
CASSTRTGEGYTF
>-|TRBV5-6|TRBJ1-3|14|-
TGTGCCAGCAGCTTGGTTTCAGGGGAGTACACCATATATTTT
CASSLVSGEYTIYF
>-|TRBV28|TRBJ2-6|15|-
TGTGCCAGCAGTTCGGGTTCCTCTGGGGCCAACGTCCTGACTTTC
CASSSGSSGANVLTF
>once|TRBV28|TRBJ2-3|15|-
TGTGCCAGCAGTAATACTCCCGATAGCACAGATACGCAGTATTTT
CASSNTPDSTDTQYF
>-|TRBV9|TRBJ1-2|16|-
TGTGCCAGCAGCGGCGGGAGGGGTAGAGAGAACTATGGCTACACCTTC
CASSGGRGRENYGYTF